This T cell receptor (beta chain) was identified during a study of T-cell memory formation after mild COVID-19. Study as a whole: TCR clustering was largely donor specific.

Constant-segment primers were used for 5'RACE, and the resulting TCR alpha and TCR beta cDNA libraries carried sample barcodes and UMIs. One entry per CDR3 protein, called by TCRdb with MiXCR from the 5' RACE reads. The sample has around 370,000 distinct CDR3 sequences; over 20% are singletons. Study results and caveats: Clonal second-wave expansions that peaked on day 37 had unconfirmed SARS-CoV-2 specificity. For contracting clones, CD4+ ones sat mainly in CM and EM, CD8+ in EMRA.

Note on this clonotype: The antigen remains undetermined.

The CDR3 extends over 18 amino acids. V gave up 1 base and J gave up 1 base; unmatched junction bases: 9. From germline, CDR1 is LNHDA and CDR2 SQIVND (reference sequence). The receptor's source is an adult woman who had mild COVID-19 (a few samples of this study predate the infection). Cell type and time point are not known. The chain employs TRBV19 and TRBJ2-2; 7 bases map to TRBD1. Input material: PBMCs or a T cell subset sorted from them (not recorded which). CDR3 nucleotide sequence: TGTGCCAGTAGTATAGGCCCCCGACAGGGATGGAACACCGGGGAGCTGTTTTTT. It translates to CASSIGPRQGWNTGELFF.